One and the same sample provided the 27 T cell receptor beta chains below, sequenced in a study of blood T cell repertoires in COVID-19. The assay was immunoSEQ multiplex PCR, and TCRdb's table has in-frame clones only and misses some. The sample yields roughly 320,000 clones, more than 75% seen once. Sequenced material: peripheral blood. Every receptor here comes from a man between 65 and 85 years old with acute or convalescent COVID-19.

The chain couples TRBV7-9 to TRBJ2-5, with 8 positions matching TRBD2. V gave up 8 bases and J gave up 1 base; unmatched junction bases: 6. Per the germline V gene, CDR1 is SEHNR and CDR2 is FQNEAQ (reference sequence). This CDR3 is 14 amino acids long. Here the CDR3 reads CASRRGGRQETQYF. For the CDR3, the DNA is TGTGCCAGCCGCCGGGGGGGACGCCAAGAGACCCAGTACTTC.

This clone was counted a few times. The chain joins TRBV6-2 or TRBV6-3 to TRBJ1-1; possible D gene TRBD1, 5 bases. The CDR3 spans 15 residues. The V gene lost 0 bases and the J gene lost 4 bases, with 12 bases spanning the gap. CDR1 MNHEY and CDR2 SVGEGT come from the germline V gene. CDR3 protein: CASSYSPGIGTEAFF. The DNA of the CDR3 is TGTGCCAGCAGTTACTCACCAGGGATAGGCACTGAAGCTTTCTTT.

V gene TRBV7-3 combines with J gene TRBJ1-6, with D tentatively TRBD1 (6 bases). V was trimmed by 3 bases and J by 9 bases, leaving 12 bases between them. CDR3 length equals 14 residues. Germline V gene data show CDR1 as SGHTA and CDR2 as FQGTGA. CDR3 nucleotides: TGTGCCAGCAGCTTGGCAGGGGATACTTCACCCCTCCACTTT. As protein: CASSLAGDTSPLHF.

This clone was picked up a small number of times. The chain is built from TRBV11-2 and TRBJ1-3; weak D call: TRBD1 (6 bases). Germline values: CDR1 SGHAT, CDR2 FQNNGV. This CDR3 has 15 residues. V was shortened by 4 bases and J by 1 base, with 11 bases between the two germline ends. CDR3 protein: CASSSLQGSGNTIYF. CDR3 nucleotides: TGTGCCAGCAGCTCGCTCCAGGGGTCTGGAAACACCATATATTTT.

The V call is TRBV7-9, the J call TRBJ2-1; 9 nucleotides line up with TRBD1. This CDR3 has 16 residues. V lost 1 base and J lost 2; bases outside the gene matches: 3. From germline, CDR1 is SEHNR and CDR2 FQNEAQ (reference sequence). CDR3 protein: CASSLVGQGTYNEQFF. The CDR3 bases are TGTGCCAGCAGCTTAGTGGGACAGGGTACCTACAATGAGCAGTTCTTC.

This chain connects TRBV7-2 to TRBJ2-7, with 11 bases fitting TRBD2. CDR3 length: 15 residues. Losses at the gene ends were 1 base for V and 5 bases for J; bases not matched to a gene: 4. Germline CDR1 reads SGHTA; CDR2 reads FQGNSA. The CDR3 loop is CASSLGPSGGNEQYF. The CDR3 DNA sequence: TGTGCCAGCAGCTTAGGCCCTAGCGGGGGGAACGAGCAGTACTTC.

The chain couples TRBV5-4 to TRBJ2-3, with D uncertain. The CDR3 consists of 13 residues. The V end was cut by 0 bases, the J end by 2 bases, with 4 bases between. The germline V gene has CDR1 SGHNT and CDR2 YYREEE (reference sequence). CDR3 nucleotide sequence: TGTGCCAGCAGCTTGGAATACACAGATACGCAGTATTTT. It is translated as CASSLEYTDTQYF.

As regards this clone: The same CDR3 can be traced to other DNA sequences in this sample. This sequence joins TRBV28 and TRBJ2-7; 8 nucleotides align to TRBD1. The CDR3 length is 14 residues. J gave up 0 bases and V 5 bases, and 3 bases lay outside the gene matches. Per germline, CDR1 MDHEN and CDR2 SYDVKM. The CDR3 is CASSPGQGSYEQYF. The CDR3 DNA is TGTGCCAGCAGTCCAGGACAGGGCTCCTACGAGCAGTACTTC.

The chain combines TRBV5-4 with TRBJ2-3, with 9 bases aligning to TRBD2. The V gene's germline CDR1 is SGHNT and CDR2 YYREEE (reference sequence). This CDR3 has 16 amino acids. V trimming: 4 bases; J trimming: 6 bases; junction bases outside the gene matches: 12. CDR3 in amino acids: CASSGPGLAVSDTQYF. In nucleotides, the CDR3 is TGTGCCAGCAGCGGACCGGGACTAGCTGTGTCGGATACGCAGTATTTT.

This clone was seen a handful of times. This rearrangement joins TRBV5-1 to TRBJ1-1; no firm D call. This CDR3 is built from 11 residues. CDR1 is SGHRS, CDR2 YFSETQ, per germline. V was clipped by 5 bases and J by 3 bases, with 5 bases between them. DNA for the CDR3: TGCGCCAGCAGACTAGACACTGAAGCTTTCTTT. It translates to CASRLDTEAFF.

Concerning this clone itself: The sample holds other DNA sequences that translate to the same CDR3. The chain uses TRBV6-2 or TRBV6-3 and TRBJ2-5, with unresolved D. V was trimmed by 4 bases and J by 5 bases, leaving 5 bases between them. Germline CDR1 reads MNHEY; CDR2 reads SVGEGT. The CDR3 covers 11 residues. The CDR3 reads CASSWRETQYF. The CDR3 DNA reads as TGTGCCAGCAGTTGGCGGGAGACCCAGTACTTC.

CDR3 in DNA: TGTGCCAGCAGCTTAGCCGTTGGGACTAGGGGGACCCAGTACTTC. It is translated as CASSLAVGTRGTQYF. The V call is TRBV7-2, the J call TRBJ2-5; 8 bases map to TRBD2. The CDR3 extends over 15 amino acids. The V gene end was trimmed by 0 bases and the J gene end by 7 bases; junction bases not matched to a gene: 7. Germline V gene lookup returns CDR1 SGHTA and CDR2 FQGNSA. The whole variable domain, filled in from reference TRBV7-2 and TRBJ2-5, reads GAGVSQSPSNKVTEKGKDVELRCDPISGHTALYWYRQSLGQGLEFLIYFQGNSAPDKSGLPSDRFSAERTGGSVSTLTIQRTQQEDSAVYLCASSLAVGTRGTQYFGPGTRLLVL.

This chain links TRBV23-1 with TRBJ2-5, with D hard to call. TRBV23-1 is identified as an open reading frame with a role that is uncertain. Trimming pared 2 bases from V and 1 base from J, leaving 11 bases between. This CDR3 has 15 amino acids. Here the CDR3 reads CASSQLTPGQETQYF. CDR3 bases: TGCGCCAGCAGTCAACTTACCCCAGGCCAAGAGACCCAGTACTTC.

The chain links TRBV28 to TRBJ1-3; D gene uncertain. Trimming pared 6 bases from V and 0 bases from J, leaving 24 bases between. The CDR3 loop spans 19 amino acids. Germline CDR1 and CDR2: MDHEN and SYDVKM. This chain's CDR3 is CASSSPAFGRKDSGNTIYF. The CDR3 coding sequence is TGTGCCAGCAGCTCTCCAGCCTTCGGGAGAAAGGACTCTGGAAACACCATATATTTT.

This clone has only a few counts. The chain recombines TRBV3-1 (or the pseudogene TRBV3-2) with TRBJ1-1; D is unresolved. From germline, CDR1 is LGHDT and CDR2 YNNKEL (reference sequence). V dropped 4 bases and J dropped 0 bases, with 9 bases sitting between them. The CDR3 extends over 14 amino acids. The CDR3: CASSLWELNTEAFF. In DNA form, the CDR3 reads TGTGCCAGCAGCCTTTGGGAGCTGAACACTGAAGCTTTCTTT.

The V call is TRBV10-3, the J call TRBJ2-7; 13 bases agree with TRBD2. Germline values: CDR1 ENHRY, CDR2 SYGVKD. The CDR3 loop spans 17 amino acids. V shed 3 bases and J 5 bases; nucleotides not matched to a gene: 10. The DNA for the CDR3 is TGTGCCATCAGTGACGACACTAGCGGGGGGGCTACCAACGAGCAGTACTTC. It codes for CAISDDTSGGATNEQYF.

This clone was found a few times. V usage is TRBV10-3 and J usage is TRBJ2-1; 14 bases agree with TRBD2. Germline V gene sequence: CDR1 ENHRY, CDR2 SYGVKD. The CDR3 contains 15 residues. The V segment lost 7 bases and the J segment 9 bases; nucleotides outside the gene matches: 8. CDR3 in amino acids: CAIKGTSGSGAEQFF. The CDR3 DNA reads as TGTGCCATCAAAGGGACTAGCGGGAGCGGTGCTGAGCAGTTCTTC.

The rearrangement links TRBV6-1 to TRBJ1-1, with a possible D match to TRBD1 (5 bases). The germline V gene has CDR1 MNHNS and CDR2 SASEGT. This CDR3 comprises 16 residues. V was cut by 0 bases and J by 3 bases, with 14 bases left in between. CDR3 loop: CASSEAGVGVDTEAFF. The CDR3, as DNA: TGTGCCAGCAGTGAAGCAGGGGTTGGGGTAGACACTGAAGCTTTCTTT.

The table lists this clone with a few counts. This rearrangement joins TRBV28 to TRBJ2-2; a possible D gene is TRBD1 (6 bases). CDR1 and CDR2 (germline): MDHEN, SYDVKM. Trimming left V 8 bases short and J 3 bases short, with 13 bases between. The CDR3 contains 14 residues. CDR3 region: CASLGARDTGELFF. CDR3 coding DNA: TGTGCCAGCTTGGGGGCAAGAGACACCGGGGAGCTGTTTTTT.

The chain has TRBV3-1 (or the pseudogene TRBV3-2) and TRBJ1-5, with D possibly being TRBD1 (6 bases). Germline CDR1 LGHDT, CDR2 YNNKEL (reference sequence). V gave up 0 bases and J gave up 0 bases, with 15 bases separating them. CDR3 length: 18 amino acids. CDR3 amino acids: CASSQDVSGAISNQPQHF. CDR3 DNA sequence: TGTGCCAGCAGCCAAGATGTCTCAGGGGCTATTAGCAATCAGCCCCAGCATTTT.

This chain links TRBV12-3 or TRBV12-4 with TRBJ2-2, with D hard to call. The germline V and J ends were trimmed by 3 bases and 5 bases, with 4 bases remaining between them. The CDR3 is made up of 12 amino acids. CDR3: CASSFGTGELFF. The CDR3 nucleotides are TGTGCCAGCAGTTTCGGGACCGGGGAGCTGTTTTTT.

The chain combines TRBV19 with TRBJ1-5; 9 bases fit TRBD1. CDR3 length: 16 amino acids. With V trimmed by 2 bases and J by 9 bases, 11 bases remained unmatched. Germline CDR1 LNHDA, CDR2 SQIVND (reference sequence). CDR3 nucleotide sequence: TGTGCCAGTAGTATAACCAACAGGGGGCGCGTCCCGCCCCAGCATTTT. Protein sequence: CASSITNRGRVPPQHF.

The rearrangement uses TRBV28 and TRBJ2-7; D might be TRBD2 (6 bases). Germline values: CDR1 MDHEN, CDR2 SYDVKM. The V and J ends lost 3 bases and 3 bases respectively, with 21 bases between them. The CDR3 covers 17 residues. CDR3 residues: CASSFGGLGSGIYEQYF. The CDR3 DNA reads as TGTGCCAGCAGTTTTGGGGGGTTGGGGTCCGGGATCTACGAGCAGTACTTC.

The V and J genes are TRBV7-2 and TRBJ2-3; no clear D gene. The CDR3 totals 14 residues. V was cut by 4 bases and J by 6 bases, with 14 bases left in between. CDR1 and CDR2 (germline): SGHTA, FQGNSA. The CDR3 sequence is CASSSSRAADTQYF. CDR3 coding DNA: TGTGCCAGCAGCTCTTCGCGTGCCGCCGATACGCAGTATTTT.

The chain uses TRBV18 and TRBJ1-3; a possible D gene is TRBD1 (5 bases). Germline CDR1 KGHSH, CDR2 LQKENI. The length of the CDR3 is 16 residues. Trimming pared 3 bases from V and 4 bases from J, leaving 16 bases between. The CDR3 DNA is TGTGCCAGCTCACCGCAAACTGCAGGGTCGGGAAACACCATATATTTT. Protein sequence: CASSPQTAGSGNTIYF.

The chain is built from TRBV7-6 and TRBJ2-7; D is perhaps TRBD2 (6 bases). Germline-derived CDR1 and CDR2 are SGHVS and FNYEAQ. V was trimmed by 5 bases and J by 0 bases, leaving 29 bases between them. The CDR3 spans 20 residues. CDR3 in DNA: TGTGCCAGCAGCCCGTTGGGGGGTAGTGTCCCGACTCAAGGCTCCTACGAGCAGTACTTC. Translation: CASSPLGGSVPTQGSYEQYF.

V and J are TRBV9 and TRBJ2-3, with 9 bases aligning to TRBD1. The V gene end was trimmed by 3 bases and the J gene end by 2 bases; junction bases not matched to a gene: 4. Germline V gene data show CDR1 as SGDLS and CDR2 as YYNGEE. CDR3 length equals 15 residues. The CDR3 region is CASSGTGGVTDTQYF. The CDR3 nucleotides are TGTGCCAGCAGCGGAACAGGGGGCGTCACAGATACGCAGTATTTT. Combining the CDR3 with reference TRBV9 and TRBJ2-3 gives the whole variable domain DSGVTQTPKHLITATGQRVTLRCSPRSGDLSVYWYQQSLDQGLQFLIQYYNGEERAKGNILERFSAQQFPDLHSELNLSSLELGDSALYFCASSGTGGVTDTQYFGPGTRLTVL.